The 11 T cell receptor beta chains reported below all come from one sample, sequenced in a study of human T cells and chemical hapten exposure. Time point denoted: healthy volunteer bleed at 6 weeks. Unfractionated whole blood yielded the extracted total RNA. TCRdb independently ran MiXCR on the RACE reads; one entry per CDR3 protein. The table lists some 65,000 distinct CDR3 sequences, 5.5% to 7.5% of them singletons. Sequenced input: whole blood. These receptors all stem from a female donor in good health. Some clones in this sample may be carry-over from other donors' samples.

This clonotype was seen ten or more times. CDR3: CASSLEGTPAYEQYF. CDR3 nucleotides: TGCGCCAGCAGCTTGGAAGGCACCCCAGCCTACGAGCAGTACTTC. The chain links TRBV5-1 to TRBJ2-7; D is ambiguous. Trimming cost V 0 bases and J 2 bases, with 12 bases left between them. The CDR3 is 15 residues long. CDR1 and CDR2 from the germline V gene are SGHRS and YFSETQ.

This clonotype showed up many times. The chain recombines TRBV12-3 or TRBV12-4 with TRBJ2-7; tentative D call: TRBD2 (6 bases). The length of the CDR3 is 13 residues. V was cut by 6 bases and J by 1 base, with 10 bases left in between. CDR3 sequence reads: CASRGLLSYEQYF. CDR3 coding DNA: TGTGCCAGCAGGGGACTTCTTTCCTACGAGCAGTACTTC.

The gene calls are TRBV2 and TRBJ2-7; D call uncertain. Trimming shortened V by 3 bases and J by 6 bases, and 18 bases separated the two germline ends. This CDR3 has 15 residues. Germline loops: CDR1 SNHLY, CDR2 FYNNEI. In DNA form, the CDR3 reads TGTGCCAGCAGTGAGGGTCCACCGACCCTTGCCGAGCAGTACTTC. Translating gives CASSEGPPTLAEQYF.

This clonotype showed up just a few times. The rearrangement uses TRBV7-8 and TRBJ2-3; 9 nucleotides align to TRBD1. This CDR3 is 15 amino acids long. V lost 4 bases and J lost 7; bases outside the gene matches: 9. CDR1 and CDR2 (germline): SGHVS, FQNEAQ. In DNA, the CDR3 is TGTGCCAGCAGCTCTCCGGACAGGGGATTGCATACGCAGTATTTT. Its translation: CASSSPDRGLHTQYF. Combining the CDR3 with reference TRBV7-8 and TRBJ2-3 gives the whole variable domain GAGVSQSPRYKVAKRGQDVALRCDPISGHVSLFWYQQALGQGPEFLTYFQNEAQLDKSGLPSDRFFAERPEGSVSTLKIQRTQQEDSAVYLCASSSPDRGLHTQYFGPGTRLTVL.

This clonotype was picked up many times. The rearrangement uses TRBV28 and TRBJ2-5; TRBD1 matches 9 bases. This CDR3 has 17 residues. The V segment lost 5 bases and the J segment 3 bases; nucleotides outside the gene matches: 13. Germline loops: CDR1 MDHEN, CDR2 SYDVKM. The CDR3 here is CASSPYDYRDREETQYF. The DNA for the CDR3 is TGTGCCAGCAGTCCGTACGACTACCGGGACAGGGAAGAGACCCAGTACTTC.

This clonotype was counted a few times. This chain joins TRBV28 and TRBJ1-4, with a tentative D call TRBD1 (5 bases). V gave up 5 bases and J gave up 6 bases, with 16 bases separating them. CDR1 is MDHEN and CDR2 is SYDVKM in the germline V gene. This CDR3 spans 15 amino acids. The CDR3 protein is CASSPQLQGDEKLFF. As DNA, the CDR3 is TGTGCCAGCAGTCCCCAGTTGCAAGGGGATGAAAAACTGTTTTTT.

In this sample, this clonotype turned up a few times. This sequence joins TRBV2 and TRBJ1-2, with TRBD1 identical over 8 bases. The ends lost 10 bases at V and 2 bases at J; junction bases unmatched: 6. The CDR3 covers 13 residues. Per germline, CDR1 SNHLY and CDR2 FYNNEI. CDR3 nucleotides: TGTGCCATTGGACAGGGCCCCAACTATGGCTACACCTTC. Encoded protein: CAIGQGPNYGYTF.

This clonotype came up many times. The V call is TRBV20-1, the J call TRBJ1-2; no definite D call. Germline lookup yields CDR1 DFQATT and CDR2 SNEGSKA (reference sequence). The length of the CDR3 is 15 residues. V lost 6 bases, J lost 2 bases, and 19 bases lay in between. The CDR3 nucleotides read TGCAGTGCCAGCTTGCCGTTGGGGTACAACTATGGCTACACCTTC. Its translation: CSASLPLGYNYGYTF.

On this clonotype itself: At one end, the junction sequence differs from germline, possibly due to a read error. The V call is TRBV30, the J call TRBJ1-5; D is undetermined. CDR3 size: 13 residues. Germline CDR1 is GTSNPN and CDR2 is SVGIG (reference sequence). The CDR3 nucleotides read TGTGCCTGGAGTGTTAGGGTCAATCAGCCCCAGAATTTT. Its translation: CAWSVRVNQPQNF.

This clonotype was found many times. V is TRBV4-1 and J is TRBJ2-1, with 7 bases aligning to TRBD2. Germline CDR1 is MGHRA and CDR2 is YSYEKL. The CDR3 contains 15 residues. V lost 6 bases to trimming and J lost 4 bases; unmatched junction nucleotides: 9. The CDR3 region has the DNA TGCGCCAGCAGACCGCTAGCGGCTTCATACAATGAGCAGTTCTTC. It yields the protein CASRPLAASYNEQFF.

V gene TRBV7-2 combines with J gene TRBJ2-2; 15 bases agree with TRBD2. The V and J ends lost 4 bases and 6 bases, in that order; junction bases with no gene match: 3. The CDR3 runs to 16 residues. Germline V gene data show CDR1 as SGHTA and CDR2 as FQGNSA. CDR3 amino acids: CASSWGLAGGPGELFF. CDR3 nucleotide sequence: TGTGCCAGCAGCTGGGGACTAGCGGGAGGACCCGGGGAGCTGTTTTTT. The variable domain in full, with the rest retrieved from reference TRBV7-2 and TRBJ2-2, is GAGVSQSPSNKVTEKGKDVELRCDPISGHTALYWYRQSLGQGLEFLIYFQGNSAPDKSGLPSDRFSAERTGGSVSTLTIQRTQQEDSAVYLCASSWGLAGGPGELFFGEGSRLTVL.